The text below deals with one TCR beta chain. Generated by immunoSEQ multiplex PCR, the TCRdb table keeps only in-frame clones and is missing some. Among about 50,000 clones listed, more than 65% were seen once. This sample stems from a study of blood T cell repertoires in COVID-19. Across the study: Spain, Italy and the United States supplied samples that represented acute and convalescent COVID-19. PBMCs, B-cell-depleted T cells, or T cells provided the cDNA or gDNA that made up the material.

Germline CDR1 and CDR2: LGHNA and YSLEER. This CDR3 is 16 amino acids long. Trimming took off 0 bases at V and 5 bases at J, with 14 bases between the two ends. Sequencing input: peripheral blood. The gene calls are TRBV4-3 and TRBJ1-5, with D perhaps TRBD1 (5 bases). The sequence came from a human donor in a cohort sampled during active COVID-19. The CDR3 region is CASSQDLTATYQPQHF. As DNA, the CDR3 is TGCGCCAGCAGCCAAGATTTGACAGCGACGTATCAGCCCCAGCATTTT.